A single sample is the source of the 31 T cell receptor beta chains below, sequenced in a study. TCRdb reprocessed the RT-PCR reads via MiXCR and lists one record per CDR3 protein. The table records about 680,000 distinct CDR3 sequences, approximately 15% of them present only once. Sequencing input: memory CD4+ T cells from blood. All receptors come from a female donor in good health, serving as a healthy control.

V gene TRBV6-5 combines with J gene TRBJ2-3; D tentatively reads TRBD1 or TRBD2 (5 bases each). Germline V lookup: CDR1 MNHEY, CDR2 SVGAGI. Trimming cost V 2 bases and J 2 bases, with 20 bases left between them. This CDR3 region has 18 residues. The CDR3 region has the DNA TGTGCCAGCAGTTACGGGGGACCCCCGCCCATCTTCACAGATACGCAGTATTTT. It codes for CASSYGGPPPIFTDTQYF.

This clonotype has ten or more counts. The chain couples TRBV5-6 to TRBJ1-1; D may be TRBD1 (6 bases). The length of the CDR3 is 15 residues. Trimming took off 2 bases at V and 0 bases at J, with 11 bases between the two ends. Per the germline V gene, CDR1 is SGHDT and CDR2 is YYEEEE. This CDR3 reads CASSLPGAMNTEAFF. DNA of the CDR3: TGTGCCAGCAGCTTACCAGGGGCCATGAACACTGAAGCTTTCTTT.

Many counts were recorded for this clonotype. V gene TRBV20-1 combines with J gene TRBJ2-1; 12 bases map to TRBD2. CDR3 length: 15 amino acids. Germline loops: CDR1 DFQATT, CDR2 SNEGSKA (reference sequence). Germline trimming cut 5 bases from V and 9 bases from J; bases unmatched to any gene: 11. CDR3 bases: TGCAGTGCTTCTCAGACTAGCGGGGGCCTCGGTGAGCAGTTCTTC. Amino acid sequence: CSASQTSGGLGEQFF.

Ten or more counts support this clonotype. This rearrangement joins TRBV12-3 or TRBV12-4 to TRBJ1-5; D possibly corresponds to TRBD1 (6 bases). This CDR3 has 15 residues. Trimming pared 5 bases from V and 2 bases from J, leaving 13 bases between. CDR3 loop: CASSPGGGGNQPQHF. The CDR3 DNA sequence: TGTGCCAGCAGTCCCGGGGGGGGCGGCAATCAGCCCCAGCATTTT.

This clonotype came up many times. This CDR3 reads CASSPSGYSDTQYF. The CDR3 DNA reads as TGTGCCAGCAGCCCTAGCGGGTATTCAGATACGCAGTATTTT. The chain uses TRBV9 and TRBJ2-3; 8 bases match TRBD2. The CDR3 runs to 14 residues. Germline loops: CDR1 SGDLS, CDR2 YYNGEE. V lost 4 bases, J lost 4 bases, and 5 bases stayed unmatched.

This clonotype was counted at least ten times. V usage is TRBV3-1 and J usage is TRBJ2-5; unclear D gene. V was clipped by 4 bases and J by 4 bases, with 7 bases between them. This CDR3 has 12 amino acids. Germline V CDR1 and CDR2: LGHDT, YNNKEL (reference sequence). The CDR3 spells CASSPSGETQYF. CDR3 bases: TGTGCCAGCAGCCCCTCGGGAGAGACCCAGTACTTC.

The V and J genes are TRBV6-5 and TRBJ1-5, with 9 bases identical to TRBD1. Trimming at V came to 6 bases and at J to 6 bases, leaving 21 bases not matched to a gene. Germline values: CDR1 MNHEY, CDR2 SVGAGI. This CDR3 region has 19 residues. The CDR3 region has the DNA TGTGCCAGCAGGCAGAGGTCCGGGACAGGGTTTGGTCCCCCTCAGCCCCAGCATTTT. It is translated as CASRQRSGTGFGPPQPQHF.

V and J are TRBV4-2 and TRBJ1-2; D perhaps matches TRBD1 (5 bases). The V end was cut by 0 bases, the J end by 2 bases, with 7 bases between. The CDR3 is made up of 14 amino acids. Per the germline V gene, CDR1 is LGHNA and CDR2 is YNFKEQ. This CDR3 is CASSQEGENYGYTF. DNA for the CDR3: TGTGCCAGCAGCCAAGAGGGGGAGAACTATGGCTACACCTTC.

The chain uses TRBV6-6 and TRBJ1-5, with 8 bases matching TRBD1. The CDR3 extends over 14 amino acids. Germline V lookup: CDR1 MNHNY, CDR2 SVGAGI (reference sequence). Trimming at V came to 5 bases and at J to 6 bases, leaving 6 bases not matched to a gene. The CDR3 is CASSKGQGSQPQHF. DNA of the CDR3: TGTGCCAGCAGTAAAGGACAGGGCAGTCAGCCCCAGCATTTT.

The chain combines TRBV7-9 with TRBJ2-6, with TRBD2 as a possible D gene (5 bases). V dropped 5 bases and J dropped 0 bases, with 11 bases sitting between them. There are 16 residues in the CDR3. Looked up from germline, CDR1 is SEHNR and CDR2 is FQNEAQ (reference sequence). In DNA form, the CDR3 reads TGTGCCAGCAGCCCCCGCGGGCACTCTGGGGCCAACGTCCTGACTTTC. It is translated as CASSPRGHSGANVLTF.

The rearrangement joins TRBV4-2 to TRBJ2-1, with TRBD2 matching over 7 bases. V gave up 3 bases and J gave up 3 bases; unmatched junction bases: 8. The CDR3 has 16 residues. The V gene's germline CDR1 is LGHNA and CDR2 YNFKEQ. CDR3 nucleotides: TGTGCCAGCAGCCAGGGTAGCGGGTCAATCTACAATGAGCAGTTCTTC. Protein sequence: CASSQGSGSIYNEQFF.

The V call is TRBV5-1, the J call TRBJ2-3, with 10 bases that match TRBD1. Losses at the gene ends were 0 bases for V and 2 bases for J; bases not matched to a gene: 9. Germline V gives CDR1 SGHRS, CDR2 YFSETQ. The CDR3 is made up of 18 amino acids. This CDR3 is CASSLGVWGTGDTDTQYF. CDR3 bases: TGCGCCAGCAGCTTGGGGGTCTGGGGGACAGGGGACACAGATACGCAGTATTTT.

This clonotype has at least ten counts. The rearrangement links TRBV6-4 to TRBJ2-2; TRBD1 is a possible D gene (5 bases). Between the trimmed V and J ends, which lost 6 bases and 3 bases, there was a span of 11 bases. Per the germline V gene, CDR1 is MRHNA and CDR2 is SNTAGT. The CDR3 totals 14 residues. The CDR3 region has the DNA TGTGCCAGCAGCCCCTTACAGGACACCGGGGAGCTGTTTTTT. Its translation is CASSPLQDTGELFF.

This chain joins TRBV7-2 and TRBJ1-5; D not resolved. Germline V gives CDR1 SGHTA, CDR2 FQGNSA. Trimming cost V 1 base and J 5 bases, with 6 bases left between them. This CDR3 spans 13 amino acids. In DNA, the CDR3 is TGTGCCAGCAGCTTAGATGAATATCAGCCCCAGCATTTT. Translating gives CASSLDEYQPQHF. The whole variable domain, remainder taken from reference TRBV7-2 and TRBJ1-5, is GAGVSQSPSNKVTEKGKDVELRCDPISGHTALYWYRQSLGQGLEFLIYFQGNSAPDKSGLPSDRFSAERTGGSVSTLTIQRTQQEDSAVYLCASSLDEYQPQHFGDGTRLSIL.

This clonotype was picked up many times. CDR3 protein: CSASSYLAAGTQYF. The CDR3, as DNA: TGCAGTGCTAGCTCCTATCTCGCCGCAGGGACCCAGTACTTC. This chain uses TRBV20-1 with TRBJ2-5; D gene unclear. Trimming took 3 bases from V and 7 from J, leaving 18 bases between them. Germline lookup yields CDR1 DFQATT and CDR2 SNEGSKA (reference sequence). This CDR3 is built from 14 residues.

CDR3 region: CASSFKAGGMNTGELFF. For the CDR3, the DNA is TGTGCCAGCAGCTTCAAAGCGGGGGGCATGAACACCGGGGAGCTGTTTTTT. The chain couples TRBV11-1 to TRBJ2-2; TRBD2 aligns across 9 bases. CDR3 length: 17 amino acids. The germline V gene has CDR1 SGHAT and CDR2 FQDESV (reference sequence). With V trimmed by 3 bases and J by 1 base, 6 bases remained unmatched. Complete variable domain (other parts from reference TRBV11-1 and TRBJ2-2): EAEVAQSPRYKITEKSQAVAFWCDPISGHATLYWYRQILGQGPELLVQFQDESVVDDSQLPKDRFSAERLKGVDSTLKIQPAELGDSAMYLCASSFKAGGMNTGELFFGEGSRLTVL.

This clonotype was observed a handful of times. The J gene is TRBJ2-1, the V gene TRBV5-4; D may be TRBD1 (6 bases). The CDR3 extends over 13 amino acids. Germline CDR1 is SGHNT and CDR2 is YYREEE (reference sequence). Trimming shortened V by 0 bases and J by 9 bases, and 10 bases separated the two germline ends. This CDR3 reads CASSLGQAPEQFF. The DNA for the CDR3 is TGTGCCAGCAGCTTGGGACAGGCCCCTGAGCAGTTCTTC.

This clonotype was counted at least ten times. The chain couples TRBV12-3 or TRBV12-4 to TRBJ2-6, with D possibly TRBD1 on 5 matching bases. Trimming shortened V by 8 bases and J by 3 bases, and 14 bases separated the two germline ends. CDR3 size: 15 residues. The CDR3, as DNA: TGTGCCAGCGTCAGATGGGGCGGTGGGGCCAACGTCCTGACTTTC. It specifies CASVRWGGGANVLTF.

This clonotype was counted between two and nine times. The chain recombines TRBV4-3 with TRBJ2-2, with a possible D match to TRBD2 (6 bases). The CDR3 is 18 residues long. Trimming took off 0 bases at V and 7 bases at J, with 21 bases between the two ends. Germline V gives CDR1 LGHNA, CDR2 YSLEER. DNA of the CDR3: TGCGCCAGCAGCCAAGAGCCTGGACGGGGGACCGGCGGCGGGGAGCTGTTTTTT. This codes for CASSQEPGRGTGGGELFF.

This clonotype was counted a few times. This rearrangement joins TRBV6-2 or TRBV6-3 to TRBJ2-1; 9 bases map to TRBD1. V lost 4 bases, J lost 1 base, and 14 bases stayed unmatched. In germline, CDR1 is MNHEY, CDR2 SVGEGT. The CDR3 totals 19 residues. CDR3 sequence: CASSSFSGIGTGSYNEQFF. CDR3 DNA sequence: TGTGCCAGCAGTTCTTTTTCTGGTATAGGGACAGGGTCCTACAATGAGCAGTTCTTC.

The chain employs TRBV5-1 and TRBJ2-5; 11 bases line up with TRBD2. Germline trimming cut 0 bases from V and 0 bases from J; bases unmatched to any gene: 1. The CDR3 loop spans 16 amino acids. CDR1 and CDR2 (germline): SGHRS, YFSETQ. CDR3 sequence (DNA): TGCGCCAGCAGCTTGGGGGGACTAGCGGACCAAGAGACCCAGTACTTC. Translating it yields CASSLGGLADQETQYF.

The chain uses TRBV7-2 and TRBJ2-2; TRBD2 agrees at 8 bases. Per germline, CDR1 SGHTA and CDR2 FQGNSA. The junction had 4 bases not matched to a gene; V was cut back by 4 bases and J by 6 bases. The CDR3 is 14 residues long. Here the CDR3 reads CASSSRGGSGELFF. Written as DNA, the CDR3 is TGTGCCAGCAGCTCCCGGGGGGGTTCCGGGGAGCTGTTTTTT. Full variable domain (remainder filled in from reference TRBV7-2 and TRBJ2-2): GAGVSQSPSNKVTEKGKDVELRCDPISGHTALYWYRQSLGQGLEFLIYFQGNSAPDKSGLPSDRFSAERTGGSVSTLTIQRTQQEDSAVYLCASSSRGGSGELFFGEGSRLTVL.

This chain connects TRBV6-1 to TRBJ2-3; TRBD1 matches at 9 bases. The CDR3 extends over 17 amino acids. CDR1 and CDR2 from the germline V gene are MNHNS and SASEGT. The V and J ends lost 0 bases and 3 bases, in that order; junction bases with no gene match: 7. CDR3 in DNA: TGTGCCAGCAGTGAAGCGGGACAGGGTGCTGGGACAGATACGCAGTATTTT. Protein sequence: CASSEAGQGAGTDTQYF.

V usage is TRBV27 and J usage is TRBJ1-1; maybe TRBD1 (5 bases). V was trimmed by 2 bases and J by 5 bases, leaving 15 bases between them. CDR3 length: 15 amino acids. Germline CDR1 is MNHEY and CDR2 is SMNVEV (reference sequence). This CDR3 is CASSLSGRGTTEAFF. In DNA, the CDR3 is TGTGCCAGCAGTTTAAGTGGTCGGGGGACGACTGAAGCTTTCTTT.

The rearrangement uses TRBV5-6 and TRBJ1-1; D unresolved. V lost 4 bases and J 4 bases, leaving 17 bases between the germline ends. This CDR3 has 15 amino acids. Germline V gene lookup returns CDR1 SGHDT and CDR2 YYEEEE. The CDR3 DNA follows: TGTGCCAGCAGCCCCCTAGGATCATTAGGCACTGAAGCTTTCTTT. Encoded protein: CASSPLGSLGTEAFF. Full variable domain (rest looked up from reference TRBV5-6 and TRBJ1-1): DAGVTQSPTHLIKTRGQQVTLRCSPKSGHDTVSWYQQALGQGPQFIFQYYEEEERQRGNFPDRFSGHQFPNYSSELNVNALLLGDSALYLCASSPLGSLGTEAFFGQGTRLTVV.

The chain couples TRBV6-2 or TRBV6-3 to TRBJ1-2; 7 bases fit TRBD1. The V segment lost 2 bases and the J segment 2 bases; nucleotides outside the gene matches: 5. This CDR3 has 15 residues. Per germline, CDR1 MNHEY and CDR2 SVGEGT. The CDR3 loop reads CASSYPGGQNYGYTF. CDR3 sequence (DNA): TGTGCCAGCAGTTACCCAGGGGGACAGAACTATGGCTACACCTTC.

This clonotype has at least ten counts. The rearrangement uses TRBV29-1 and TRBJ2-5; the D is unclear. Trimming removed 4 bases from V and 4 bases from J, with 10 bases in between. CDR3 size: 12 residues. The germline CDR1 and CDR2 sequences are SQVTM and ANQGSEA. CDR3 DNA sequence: TGCAGCGTTGTTTGGGAAGGAGAGACCCAGTACTTC. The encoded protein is CSVVWEGETQYF.

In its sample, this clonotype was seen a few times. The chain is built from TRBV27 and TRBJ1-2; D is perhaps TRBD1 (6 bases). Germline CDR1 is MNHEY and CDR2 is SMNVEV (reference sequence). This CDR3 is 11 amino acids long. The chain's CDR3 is CPPQGLYGYTF. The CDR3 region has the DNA TGTCCCCCCCAGGGGCTCTATGGCTACACCTTC.

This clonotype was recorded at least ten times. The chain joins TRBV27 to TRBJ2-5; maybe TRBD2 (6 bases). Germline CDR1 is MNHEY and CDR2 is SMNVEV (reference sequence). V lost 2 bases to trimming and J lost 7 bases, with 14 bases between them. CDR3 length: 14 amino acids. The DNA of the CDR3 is TGTGCCAGCAGTTTAAATGGGGCCGGGGGGACCCAGTACTTC. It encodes CASSLNGAGGTQYF.

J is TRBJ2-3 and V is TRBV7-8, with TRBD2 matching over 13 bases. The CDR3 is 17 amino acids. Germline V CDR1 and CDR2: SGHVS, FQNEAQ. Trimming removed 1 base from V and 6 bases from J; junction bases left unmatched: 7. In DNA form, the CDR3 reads TGTGCCAGCAGCTTAGGACTAGCGGGGGGACTTTCGGATACGCAGTATTTT. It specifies CASSLGLAGGLSDTQYF.

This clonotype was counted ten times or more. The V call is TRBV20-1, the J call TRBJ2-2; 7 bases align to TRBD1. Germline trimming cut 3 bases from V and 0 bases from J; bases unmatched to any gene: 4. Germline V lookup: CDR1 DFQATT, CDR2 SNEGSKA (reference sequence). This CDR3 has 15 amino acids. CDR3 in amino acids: CSARKTGPNTGELFF. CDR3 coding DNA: TGCAGTGCTAGGAAGACAGGGCCGAACACCGGGGAGCTGTTTTTT.